These T cell receptor beta chains were read from a single sample in a study of regulatory T cells in long-lasting Graves disease. TCRdb analysed the multiplex PCR reads with MiXCR anew, one entry per CDR3 protein. This table holds under 450,000 distinct CDR3 sequences, about an eighth found once. The same data also went into a second study, on T cells in Graves' hyperthyroidism and ophthalmopathy.

Here the sequenced sample was peripheral blood mononuclear cells (PBMCs), taken at new diagnosis, from a patient treated with antithyroid drugs. The origin of the receptors is a woman between 18 and 29 years old with Graves disease. Each CDR3 is given with its conserved first and last residue. A D gene is named only where the DNA matches it firmly. Expanded clones get a size class; other rows say once, few or many, or leave the size out.

TRBD1,TRBJ2-5,many,TRBV7-2,CASSFLYRGQETQYF,TGTGCCAGCAGCTTCCTTTACAGGGGCCAAGAGACCCAGTACTTC
-,TRBJ2-3,-,TRBV7-9,CASSGYRVEGTDTQYF,TGTGCCAGCAGCGGCTACAGGGTGGAGGGTACAGATACGCAGTATTTT
-,TRBJ2-1,many,TRBV6-1,CASGLGAYNEQFF,TGTGCCAGTGGGTTAGGGGCCTACAATGAGCAGTTCTTC
-,TRBJ2-7,few,TRBV7-2,CASSPWGSGLLYEQYF,TGTGCCAGCAGCCCTTGGGGGAGCGGGCTCTTGTACGAGCAGTACTTC
-,TRBJ2-2,many,TRBV20-1,CSARDGHENTGELFF,TGCAGTGCTAGAGATGGGCACGAGAACACCGGGGAGCTGTTTTTT
-,TRBJ1-5,few,TRBV6-5,CASSWQGNQPQHF,TGTGCCAGCAGTTGGCAGGGCAATCAGCCCCAGCATTTT
-,TRBJ1-1,-,TRBV14,CASSLTAGWTEVFF,TGTGCCAGCAGCCTCACCGCCGGGTGGACTGAAGTTTTCTTT
-,TRBJ2-1,-,TRBV7-9,CASSLGQGGINEQFF,TGTGCCAGCAGCTTAGGGCAGGGTGGAATCAATGAGCAGTTCTTC
-,TRBJ1-6,few,TRBV7-8,CASSLAGRTSNSPLHF,TGTGCCAGCAGCTTAGCGGGCAGAACCAGTAATTCACCCCTCCACTTT
TRBD2,TRBJ2-1,many,TRBV12-3/TRBV12-4,CASCSSGLMYNEQFF,TGTGCCAGCTGCTCTAGCGGCCTTATGTACAATGAGCAGTTCTTC
-,TRBJ2-1,many,TRBV20-1,CSARPGHSYNEQFF,TGCAGTGCTAGACCGGGACACAGCTACAATGAGCAGTTCTTC
-,TRBJ1-2,-,TRBV7-9,CASSLLGEALDYGYTF,TGTGCCAGCAGCTTATTAGGGGAGGCGTTGGACTATGGCTACACCTTC
-,TRBJ2-3,few,TRBV29-1,CSVEGDVTSTDTQYF,TGCAGCGTTGAAGGGGACGTCACTAGCACAGATACGCAGTATTTT
-,TRBJ1-1,many,TRBV5-6,CASSPPGGKAFF,TGTGCCAGCAGCCCCCCGGGGGGAAAAGCTTTCTTT
-,TRBJ2-7,-,TRBV28,CATELWGSYEQYF,TGTGCCACCGAACTTTGGGGGTCCTACGAGCAGTACTTC
-,TRBJ2-1,-,TRBV6-9,CASSYRRLNEQFF,TGTGCCAGCAGTTACCGCAGGCTCAATGAGCAGTTCTTC
TRBD2,TRBJ2-2,few,TRBV20-1,CSARVRSQRGSNTGELFF,TGCAGTGCTAGAGTTAGGTCCCAGCGGGGATCGAACACCGGGGAGCTGTTTTTT
-,TRBJ2-2,many,TRBV20-1,CSAEWGDPNTGELFF,TGCAGTGCGGAGTGGGGAGACCCGAACACCGGGGAGCTGTTTTTT
TRBD1,TRBJ1-1,many,TRBV24-1,CASRTGTNTEAFF,TGTGCCAGCCGGACAGGGACGAACACTGAAGCTTTCTTT
-,TRBJ1-1,few,TRBV6-1,CASTPPRERLNTEAFF,TGTGCCAGCACCCCACCCCGGGAGCGACTGAACACTGAAGCTTTCTTT
TRBD2,TRBJ2-1,many,TRBV18,CASSPGTSEQNEQFF,TGTGCCAGCTCACCTGGGACTAGCGAACAAAATGAGCAGTTCTTC
TRBD1,TRBJ1-5,many,TRBV11-2,CASSLGTGGNQPQHF,TGTGCCAGCAGTCTCGGGACAGGGGGCAATCAGCCCCAGCATTTT
-,TRBJ2-5,few,TRBV7-7,CASSPAGQETQYF,TGTGCTAGCAGCCCCGCAGGCCAAGAGACCCAGTACTTC
-,TRBJ1-2,many,TRBV13,CASSLKTGYGYTF,TGTGCCAGCAGCTTAAAGACCGGCTATGGCTACACCTTC
-,TRBJ1-5,-,TRBV12-5,CASALSNQPQHF,TGTGCTAGTGCTTTAAGCAATCAGCCCCAGCATTTT
-,TRBJ1-6,-,TRBV27,CASSSSTGNNSPLHF,TGTGCCAGCAGTTCAAGTACAGGGAACAATTCACCCCTCCACTTT
TRBD1,TRBJ1-2,many,TRBV5-1,CASSGGQGMVYGYTF,TGCGCCAGCAGCGGAGGACAGGGTATGGTCTATGGCTACACCTTC